The clone carrying this T cell receptor (beta chain) is a singleton in its sample. Time point noted: pretreatment peripheral blood. This CDR3 has 17 amino acids. Germline V gene lookup returns CDR1 SQVTM and CDR2 ANQGSEA. The V and J ends lost 3 bases and 6 bases, in that order; junction bases with no gene match: 15. Assay used: immunoSEQ multiplex PCR; TCRdb lists only in-frame clones, some missing. The profile shows tens of thousands of clones, 84% of them singletons. The source of the sample is a study of PD-L1 blockade in urothelial cancer. Source: PBMCs, taken around atezolizumab (anti-PD-L1) treatment. The TCR was taken from a woman aged 70-85 years with urothelial cancer. The V gene is TRBV29-1, the J gene TRBJ2-1; 9 bases line up with TRBD2. CDR3: CSVESRLSGSVGNEQFF. CDR3 in DNA: TGCAGCGTTGAGTCTCGTCTTAGCGGGAGTGTAGGCAATGAGCAGTTCTTC.